This T cell receptor beta chain was profiled in a study of spatial heterogeneity in lung cancer. Germline V CDR1 and CDR2: KGHSH, LQKENI. There are 18 residues in the CDR3. After removal of 2 bases from V and 1 base from J, the junction contained 9 bases not matched to a gene. The time point is: sample taken at primary tumor resection. Sequencing of whole RNA from tumor, nontumor lung or frozen PBMC involved no sorting. A few counts support this clonotype. TCRdb recomputed calls from the 5' RACE reads with MiXCR, one row per CDR3 protein. This table has about 56,000 distinct CDR3 sequences, about 8% appearing once.

This sequence was found in a female donor with early-stage non-small cell lung cancer. Material: PBMCs, obtained at surgery. V is TRBV18 and J is TRBJ2-7, with 12 positions matching TRBD2. CDR3 sequence reads: CASSPSPRLAGESYEQYF. DNA for the CDR3: TGTGCCAGCTCACCAAGCCCTCGACTAGCGGGAGAATCCTACGAGCAGTACTTC.